This TCR beta chain derives from a study of blood T cells in healthy people across ages. Trimming at V came to 5 bases and at J to 10 bases, leaving 14 bases not matched to a gene. Germline V gene sequence: CDR1 KGHDR, CDR2 SFDVKD. The CDR3 runs 16 residues. Details on this clonotype: What it binds is unknown. One base away lies a much larger clone, so this may be a sequencing read error.

General observations from the study: Naive T cell percentage by flow cytometry tracked strongly with beta diversity.

PCR was performed a second time for about 7 to 12 cycles using a sample-barcoded 5' primer and a J-beta primer mix. One entry per CDR3 protein, called by TCRdb with MiXCR from the 5' RACE reads. The repertoire holds roughly 790,000 distinct CDR3 sequences, with around 46% as singletons. This receptor was taken from a woman aged 55-70 years in good health. The gene calls are TRBV24-1 and TRBJ2-1, with 9 positions matching TRBD2. Sequenced input: blood. This chain's CDR3 is CATSGRGTSPFSEQFF. For the CDR3, the DNA is TGTGCCACCAGTGGTCGCGGGACTAGCCCCTTCAGCGAGCAGTTCTTC.